This TCR beta chain was captured in a study of blood T cell repertoires in COVID-19. Across the study: Specimens from acute and convalescent COVID-19 originated in the United States, Italy and Spain. The analysed material was cDNA or gDNA that came from T cells, B-cell-depleted T cells, or PBMCs.

In the original processing: Estimates of nucleated cell counts were drawn from the amplification of reference gene primers. Assay used: immunoSEQ multiplex PCR; TCRdb lists only in-frame clones, some missing. The DNA gave D and trimming, while V, J and clone size come from that table. The table has roughly 140,000 clones, 65% to 85% seen once. This CDR3 contains 15 residues. Germline V CDR1 and CDR2: SGHRS, YFSETQ. The trim removed 4 bases at V and 10 bases at J, leaving 9 bases unmatched. The rearrangement joins TRBV5-1 to TRBJ1-6; 9 bases match TRBD1. The origin of this receptor is a man aged 55-75 years with active or convalescent COVID-19. The sample consisted of peripheral blood. CDR3: CASSTEQGARSPLHF. CDR3 DNA sequence: TGCGCCAGCAGCACCGAACAGGGGGCGAGATCACCCCTCCACTTT. The full variable domain, completed using reference TRBV5-1 and TRBJ1-6, is KAGVTQTPRYLIKTRGQQVTLSCSPISGHRSVSWYQQTPGQGLQFLFEYFSETQRNKGNFPGRFSGRQFSNSRSEMNVSTLELGDSALYLCASSTEQGARSPLHFGNGTRLTVT.